A single sample gave rise to the 23 T cell receptor beta chains below, sequenced in a study of blood T cell repertoires in COVID-19. Assay used: immunoSEQ multiplex PCR; TCRdb lists only in-frame clones, some missing. This sample carries more than 85,000 clones, about 79% of them seen once, and the ten largest clones take 16%. Source material: peripheral blood. These receptors all stem from a woman over 75 with active or convalescent COVID-19.

CDR3 DNA: TGTGCCAGCAGCCAAGGGGGACCGGGGGGGAATGAGCAGTTCTTC. Translated, it gives CASSQGGPGGNEQFF. This chain links TRBV3-1 (or the pseudogene TRBV3-2) with TRBJ2-1; 8 nucleotides align to TRBD2. Germline V gives CDR1 LGHDT, CDR2 YNNKEL (reference sequence). The junction had 6 bases not matched to a gene; V was cut back by 1 base and J by 7 bases. The CDR3 sequence is 15 residues long.

The J gene is TRBJ2-5, the V gene TRBV4-3; D is possibly TRBD2 (5 bases). The CDR3 is made up of 17 amino acids. Germline V gene lookup returns CDR1 LGHNA and CDR2 YSLEER. V lost 0 bases to trimming and J lost 4 bases, with 18 bases between them. The DNA of the CDR3 is TGCGCCAGCAGCCAAGATTTCAACTATGCCCGGGGAGAGACCCAGTACTTC. The encoded protein is CASSQDFNYARGETQYF.

This clone occurred once. V usage is TRBV6-6 and J usage is TRBJ1-1; D is perhaps TRBD1 (5 bases). Germline V CDR1 and CDR2: MNHNY, SVGAGI (reference sequence). V lost 6 bases, J lost 0 bases, and 17 bases lay in between. The CDR3 covers 16 residues. The CDR3 sequence is CASSQTWGEVNTEAFF. The CDR3 DNA sequence: TGTGCCAGCAGCCAAACCTGGGGGGAAGTGAACACTGAAGCTTTCTTT.

The chain is built from TRBV11-3 and TRBJ2-1; no clear D gene. Trimming stripped 0 bases from V and 2 bases from J, with 17 bases between. The CDR3 loop spans 18 amino acids. Looked up from germline, CDR1 is SGHNT and CDR2 is YENEEA. The CDR3 sequence: CASSLESFPPSPYNEQFF. CDR3 DNA: TGTGCCAGCAGCTTAGAGTCGTTTCCTCCCTCCCCCTACAATGAGCAGTTCTTC.

CDR3 coding DNA: TGTGCCAGCAGCCCTCCTCCGGGCCTAGGGGAGTACTTC. Translation: CASSPPPGLGEYF. V usage is TRBV28 and J usage is TRBJ2-7; maybe TRBD1 (5 bases). Deletions cut 6 bases from V and 11 bases from J, with 20 bases between. This CDR3 is built from 13 residues. In germline, CDR1 is MDHEN, CDR2 SYDVKM. The variable domain in full, with the rest retrieved from reference TRBV28 and TRBJ2-7, is DVKVTQSSRYLVKRTGEKVFLECVQDMDHENMFWYRQDPGLGLRLIYFSYDVKMKEKGDIPEGYSVSREKKERFSLILESASTNQTSMYLCASSPPPGLGEYFGPGTRLTVT.

V gene TRBV4-1 combines with J gene TRBJ2-1; 10 bases are shared with TRBD2. Germline-derived CDR1 and CDR2 are MGHRA and YSYEKL. J lost 9 bases, V lost 0 bases, and 8 bases had no gene match. The CDR3 is made up of 16 amino acids. For the CDR3, the DNA is TGCGCCAGCAGCCAAGATCCCAGCGGGAGGGTAGGTGAGCAGTTCTTC. It specifies CASSQDPSGRVGEQFF.

The chain carries TRBV5-1 and TRBJ1-1; D is ambiguous. The germline V gene encodes CDR1 SGHRS and CDR2 YFSETQ. V lost 4 bases, J lost 2 bases, and 9 bases lay in between. This CDR3 has 13 amino acids. The CDR3 sequence: CASSGQKNTEAFF. The DNA for the CDR3 is TGCGCCAGCAGCGGCCAGAAAAACACTGAAGCTTTCTTT.

In its sample, this clone was seen a few times. This rearrangement joins TRBV10-3 to TRBJ2-7, with 13 bases lining up with TRBD2. V lost 6 bases, J lost 2 bases, and 10 bases stayed unmatched. The CDR3 totals 17 residues. Looked up from germline, CDR1 is ENHRY and CDR2 is SYGVKD. The CDR3 sequence: CAIRSTGLAGRAYEQYF. The CDR3 coding sequence is TGTGCCATCAGATCGACGGGACTAGCGGGAAGGGCCTACGAGCAGTACTTC.

The chain employs TRBV28 and TRBJ1-5; 8 bases map to TRBD1. With V trimmed by 6 bases and J by 5 bases, 6 bases remained unmatched. Germline CDR1 MDHEN, CDR2 SYDVKM. The CDR3 sequence is 14 residues long. CDR3 amino acids: CASRNRGSDQPQHF. The CDR3 DNA follows: TGTGCCAGCAGAAACAGGGGGTCCGATCAGCCCCAGCATTTT.

This clone has more than one count but fewer than ten. The chain joins TRBV2 to TRBJ1-2; D gene uncertain. CDR3 length: 14 amino acids. V gave up 4 bases and J gave up 1 base, with 10 bases separating them. Germline assignment: CDR1 SNHLY and CDR2 FYNNEI. CDR3 sequence (DNA): TGTGCCAGCAGTGGCAGGAGGAATAACTATGGCTACACCTTC. This codes for CASSGRRNNYGYTF.

The V call is TRBV6-2 or TRBV6-3, the J call TRBJ2-7; 7 nucleotides match TRBD2. V lost 6 bases to trimming and J lost 6 bases; unmatched junction nucleotides: 8. The CDR3 spans 13 residues. Looked up from germline, CDR1 is MNHEY and CDR2 is SVGEGT. The CDR3 is CASSRGRVGEQYF. As DNA, the CDR3 is TGTGCCAGCAGCCGGGGGAGGGTTGGCGAGCAGTACTTC.

V is TRBV7-3 and J is TRBJ2-1; 11 nucleotides line up with TRBD2. The CDR3 has 15 residues. Germline CDR1 and CDR2: SGHTA and FQGTGA. J gave up 8 bases and V 2 bases, and 5 bases lay outside the gene matches. CDR3: CASSLGLAGGYEQFF. The DNA for the CDR3 is TGTGCCAGCAGCTTAGGGCTAGCGGGAGGTTATGAGCAGTTCTTC.

The chain carries TRBV6-4 and TRBJ2-7, with D possibly matching TRBD2 (6 bases). The CDR3 runs 15 residues. Germline CDR1 is MRHNA and CDR2 is SNTAGT. V lost 6 bases and J 2 bases, leaving 17 bases between the germline ends. The CDR3 DNA sequence: TGTGCCAGCAGAAAGATGGAGGGCTTGACCTACGAGCAGTACTTC. Translating gives CASRKMEGLTYEQYF.

V and J are TRBV5-6 and TRBJ2-2; D remains unclear. Trimming left V 2 bases short and J 0 bases short, with 5 bases between. The CDR3 is 14 amino acids. Germline-derived CDR1 and CDR2 are SGHDT and YYEEEE. Here the CDR3 reads CASSFQANTGELFF. CDR3 in DNA: TGTGCCAGCAGCTTCCAGGCGAACACCGGGGAGCTGTTTTTT.

This chain joins TRBV4-2 and TRBJ1-5; a weak D match, TRBD1 (6 bases). The CDR3 spans 16 residues. Germline values: CDR1 LGHNA, CDR2 YNFKEQ. The V end lost 0 bases, the J end lost 6 bases, and 15 bases lay between the germline ends. CDR3 DNA sequence: TGTGCCAGCAGCCAAGATAGGGTGGCAGGGGCTCAGCCCCAGCATTTT. Translating gives CASSQDRVAGAQPQHF.

This chain joins TRBV25-1 and TRBJ1-6, with D possibly TRBD1 on 6 matching bases. The V end was cut by 4 bases, the J end by 10 bases, with 17 bases between. Germline V gene data show CDR1 as MGHDK and CDR2 as SYGVNS. This CDR3 region has 15 residues. The CDR3 nucleotides are TGTGCCAGCAGTGCCAGGGGATCTTGGGGCTCACCCCTCCACTTT. It yields the protein CASSARGSWGSPLHF.

The chain has TRBV6-1 and TRBJ2-3, with D perhaps matching TRBD2 (6 bases). Germline values: CDR1 MNHNS, CDR2 SASEGT. The CDR3 loop spans 16 amino acids. Trimming removed 1 base at V and 1 base at J, with 12 bases between. The DNA for the CDR3 is TGTGCCAGCAGTGAAGTAGCGGCGGAACGCACAGATACGCAGTATTTT. It codes for CASSEVAAERTDTQYF.

This clone has only a few counts. CDR3 sequence: CASSEVAYTGELFF. The CDR3 region has the DNA TGTGCCAGCAGTGAGGTAGCCTACACCGGGGAGCTGTTTTTT. The rearrangement joins TRBV25-1 to TRBJ2-2; D is ambiguous. Germline loops: CDR1 MGHDK, CDR2 SYGVNS. V shed 3 bases and J shed 3 bases, with 8 bases lying between them. The CDR3 extends over 14 amino acids. The variable domain in full, completed from reference TRBV25-1 and TRBJ2-2, reads EADIYQTPRYLVIGTGKKITLECSQTMGHDKMYWYQQDPGMELHLIHYSYGVNSTEKGDLSSESTVSRIRTEHFPLTLESARPSHTSQYLCASSEVAYTGELFFGEGSRLTVL.

The CDR3 is CASSDLQVVQPQHF. CDR3 nucleotides: TGTGCCAGCAGTGATCTGCAGGTGGTTCAGCCCCAGCATTTT. The chain employs TRBV2 and TRBJ1-5; D gene ambiguous. The CDR3 length is 14 residues. The germline CDR1 and CDR2 sequences are SNHLY and FYNNEI. V lost 3 bases and J 6 bases, leaving 12 bases between the germline ends.

Ten or more counts support this clone. The chain employs TRBV5-4 and TRBJ2-2, with a weak D call TRBD2 (6 bases). The length of the CDR3 is 15 residues. Trimming removed 4 bases from V and 2 bases from J, with 12 bases in between. CDR1 and CDR2 (germline): SGHNT, YYREEE (reference sequence). CDR3 nucleotide sequence: TGTGCCAGCAGCCGTATGCGGGGTAACACCGGGGAGCTGTTTTTT. It translates to CASSRMRGNTGELFF.

V usage is TRBV12-1 and J usage is TRBJ1-4; the table names TRBD1, a call not compared with the DNA. TRBV12-1 is given as a pseudogene. This CDR3 comprises 15 residues. For the CDR3, the DNA is TGTGCCAGCAGCTCCCGGGACATGGGTGGCGAAAAACTGTTTTTT. This gives the protein CASSSRDMGGEKLFF.

Comments on this clone: An end of the junction differs from the germline gene, which may be a read error. The chain has TRBV19 and TRBJ2-7, with 8 bases that match TRBD2. Germline V CDR1 and CDR2: LNHDA, SQIVND (reference sequence). The CDR3 consists of 15 residues. The CDR3 DNA is TGTGCCAGTACAGGGTCGGGAGGGCCCTCCAACGAGCAGTACTTC. This translates into CASTGSGGPSNEQYF.

This chain joins TRBV28 and TRBJ1-2; D unclear. The CDR3 has 13 amino acids. In germline, CDR1 is MDHEN, CDR2 SYDVKM. V was pared by 6 bases and J by 0 bases, with 8 bases between. CDR3 coding DNA: TGTGCCAGCAGAAACACAGCTAACTATGGCTACACCTTC. Protein sequence: CASRNTANYGYTF.